A single sample is the source of the 26 T cell receptor beta chains below, sequenced in a study of OX40 agonist ivuxolimab in advanced cancers. Using immunoSEQ multiplex PCR, the repertoire was profiled, and TCRdb retains in-frame clones only, with some absent. This table has roughly 73,000 clones, 80% to 90% appearing once. Source: CD4+ or CD8+ T cells sorted from blood, taken in a trial of the OX40 agonist ivuxolimab. The receptor source for this set is an adult with an advanced solid tumor such as melanoma, head and neck, liver or kidney cancer.

The chain has TRBV7-2 and TRBJ2-1; 11 bases are a match to TRBD2. CDR1 is SGHTA, CDR2 FQGNSA, per germline. J was trimmed by 2 bases and V by 6 bases; bases with no gene match: 3. The CDR3 is 15 residues long. CDR3 region: CASRALAGAYNEQFF. DNA of the CDR3: TGTGCCAGCAGGGCACTAGCGGGGGCCTACAATGAGCAGTTCTTC.

CDR3 DNA: TGCGCCAGCAACCTGGACAGCGGCTCTGGAAACACCATATATTTT. Its protein product is CASNLDSGSGNTIYF. The chain employs TRBV5-1 and TRBJ1-3; weak D call: TRBD1 (6 bases). The V and J ends lost 6 bases and 0 bases respectively, with 13 bases between them. CDR1 is SGHRS, CDR2 YFSETQ, per germline. The CDR3 totals 15 residues.

The rearrangement links TRBV11-3 to TRBJ2-5, with D perhaps matching TRBD2 (5 bases). Trimming took off 1 base at V and 4 bases at J, with 13 bases between the two ends. Germline CDR1 reads SGHNT; CDR2 reads YENEEA. The CDR3 runs 15 residues. DNA of the CDR3: TGTGCCAGCAGCTTAGGGGCATATGGAGGAGAGACCCAGTACTTC. Its protein is CASSLGAYGGETQYF. Complete variable domain (other parts from reference TRBV11-3 and TRBJ2-5): EAGVVQSPRYKIIEKKQPVAFWCNPISGHNTLYWYLQNLGQGPELLIRYENEEAVDDSQLPKDRFSAERLKGVDSTLKIQPAELGDSAVYLCASSLGAYGGETQYFGPGTRLLVL.

Here the CDR3 reads CASSDFSSGTEAFF. The DNA for the CDR3 is TGTGCCAGCAGTGACTTTAGCTCGGGGACTGAAGCTTTCTTT. This chain uses TRBV2 with TRBJ1-1; D not resolved. V gave up 3 bases and J gave up 5 bases, with 13 bases separating them. There are 14 residues in the CDR3. In germline, CDR1 is SNHLY, CDR2 FYNNEI. The full variable domain, its missing parts supplied by reference TRBV2 and TRBJ1-1, is EPEVTQTPSHQVTQMGQEVILRCVPISNHLYFYWYRQILGQKVEFLVSFYNNEISEKSEIFDDQFSVERPDGSNFTLKIRSTKLEDSAMYFCASSDFSSGTEAFFGQGTRLTVV.

This clone was counted a single time. The V call is TRBV5-4, the J call TRBJ2-7; 9 bases align to TRBD1. With V trimmed by 4 bases and J by 3 bases, 8 bases remained unmatched. The CDR3 has 15 residues. Germline assignment: CDR1 SGHNT and CDR2 YYREEE (reference sequence). The CDR3 coding sequence is TGTGCCAGCAGCCCGGACAGGGGAGGTCGCTACGAGCAGTACTTC. Its protein product is CASSPDRGGRYEQYF. The entire variable domain, with the rest obtained from reference TRBV5-4 and TRBJ2-7, is as follows: ETGVTQSPTHLIKTRGQQVTLRCSSQSGHNTVSWYQQALGQGPQFIFQYYREEENGRGNFPPRFSGLQFPNYSSELNVNALELDDSALYLCASSPDRGGRYEQYFGPGTRLTVT.

The rearrangement uses TRBV2 and TRBJ1-5, with 9 bases matching TRBD1. The CDR3 has 16 residues. V shed 6 bases, J shed 5 bases, and the junction held 11 bases outside the gene matches. Germline loops: CDR1 SNHLY, CDR2 FYNNEI. CDR3 loop: CASSLQGAGADQPQHF. In nucleotides, the CDR3 is TGTGCCAGCAGCCTACAGGGGGCAGGGGCGGATCAGCCCCAGCATTTT.

V and J are TRBV6-1 and TRBJ2-5; 8 nucleotides align to TRBD2. J lost 13 bases, V lost 1 base, and 5 bases had no gene match. Germline V CDR1 and CDR2: MNHNS, SASEGT. This CDR3 region has 12 residues. Written as DNA, the CDR3 is TGTGCCAGCAGTGAAGAAGGGACTAGGGGGTACTTC. Residues: CASSEEGTRGYF.

The CDR3 here is CASKGGVVYEQYF. The DNA for the CDR3 is TGTGCCAGCAAAGGGGGGGTAGTCTACGAGCAGTACTTC. This chain uses TRBV6-5 with TRBJ2-7, with a tentative D call TRBD2 (7 bases). The CDR3 runs 13 residues. Trimming removed 7 bases at V and 3 bases at J, with 13 bases between. Germline loops: CDR1 MNHEY, CDR2 SVGAGI.

V is TRBV27 and J is TRBJ2-7, with 7 bases lining up with TRBD1. The CDR3 sequence is 15 residues long. Trimming removed 4 bases from V and 1 base from J; junction bases left unmatched: 7. CDR1 is MNHEY, CDR2 SMNVEV, per germline (reference sequence). CDR3 nucleotides: TGTGCCAGCAGTTCCCAGACAGGGCGGTCCTACGAGCAGTACTTC. Its translation is CASSSQTGRSYEQYF.

The rearrangement joins TRBV5-1 to TRBJ2-3; 8 bases line up with TRBD1. The length of the CDR3 is 15 residues. CDR1 SGHRS and CDR2 YFSETQ come from the germline V gene. V shed 4 bases and J 3 bases; nucleotides not matched to a gene: 7. This CDR3 is CASSPSRTGTDTQYF. In nucleotides, the CDR3 is TGCGCCAGCAGCCCCAGTCGGACAGGGACAGATACGCAGTATTTT.

This clone was seen only a few times. The chain couples TRBV6-6 to TRBJ1-6; D may be TRBD1 (6 bases). Germline V gene sequence: CDR1 MNHNY, CDR2 SVGAGI (reference sequence). The CDR3 consists of 15 residues. The ends were cut back, 6 bases at V and 8 bases at J, with 17 bases in the middle. Here the CDR3 DNA reads TGTGCCAGCAGCCTCTGGGGGGGCGGGGATTCACCCCTCCACTTT. Residues: CASSLWGGGDSPLHF.

The V call is TRBV6-6, the J call TRBJ1-5; a weak D match, TRBD1 (5 bases). This CDR3 is 15 amino acids long. The V end was cut by 0 bases, the J end by 5 bases, with 11 bases between. Germline values: CDR1 MNHNY, CDR2 SVGAGI (reference sequence). The CDR3 is CASSYSASGYQPQHF. CDR3 DNA: TGTGCCAGCAGTTACTCCGCCTCAGGGTATCAGCCCCAGCATTTT.

The gene calls are TRBV14 and TRBJ2-7; 7 nucleotides agree with TRBD1. With 4 bases clipped from V and 0 bases from J, the junction kept 18 bases outside the gene matches. Germline V lookup: CDR1 SGHDN, CDR2 FVKESK. CDR3 length: 19 residues. CDR3 in DNA: TGTGCCAGCAGCCTCTTCTACAAAAAAGGGGGCGAAATCTCCTACGAGCAGTACTTC. This encodes CASSLFYKKGGEISYEQYF.

The V and J genes are TRBV5-1 and TRBJ2-3; D not resolved. This CDR3 has 15 residues. V lost 0 bases and J 2 bases, leaving 10 bases between the germline ends. Germline CDR1 is SGHRS and CDR2 is YFSETQ. CDR3 loop: CASSLDWAPTDTQYF. DNA for the CDR3: TGCGCCAGCAGCTTGGATTGGGCCCCCACAGATACGCAGTATTTT.

V and J are TRBV11-2 and TRBJ2-2, with 10 positions matching TRBD2. The CDR3 runs 15 residues. Germline V gives CDR1 SGHAT, CDR2 FQNNGV. The V and J ends lost 5 bases and 0 bases, in that order; junction bases with no gene match: 0. The CDR3 spells CASSLAGANTGELFF. The CDR3 DNA follows: TGTGCCAGCAGCCTAGCGGGGGCGAACACCGGGGAGCTGTTTTTT.

V usage is TRBV18 and J usage is TRBJ2-1; no reliable D call. The CDR3 sequence is 13 residues long. Germline values: CDR1 KGHSH, CDR2 LQKENI. The germline V and J ends were trimmed by 1 base and 2 bases, with 3 bases remaining between them. The CDR3 nucleotides read TGTGCCAGCTCACCACTGACCTACAATGAGCAGTTCTTC. Amino acid sequence: CASSPLTYNEQFF.

To note about this clone: Other DNA sequences of this sample code for an identical CDR3. The chain carries TRBV19 and TRBJ1-1, with TRBD1 identical over 7 bases. The CDR3 spans 13 residues. Looked up from germline, CDR1 is LNHDA and CDR2 is SQIVND (reference sequence). After removal of 7 bases from V and 2 bases from J, the junction contained 4 bases not matched to a gene. CDR3 DNA: TGTGCCAGTAACAGGGGCCGAAACACTGAAGCTTTCTTT. Amino acids: CASNRGRNTEAFF.

This clone was found once. The chain uses TRBV29-1 and TRBJ1-1; 7 bases map to TRBD1. The ends lost 7 bases at V and 5 bases at J; junction bases unmatched: 10. The CDR3 runs to 13 residues. Germline assignment: CDR1 SQVTM and CDR2 ANQGSEA. Here the CDR3 reads CSAARGQGTEAFF. CDR3 coding DNA: TGCAGCGCCGCGAGGGGGCAGGGGACTGAAGCTTTCTTT.

This clone turned up a few times. The rearrangement uses TRBV7-9 and TRBJ1-2; perhaps TRBD1 as D (6 bases). Germline values: CDR1 SEHNR, CDR2 FQNEAQ (reference sequence). V lost 3 bases and J lost 14, with 22 bases in between. This CDR3 has 14 residues. The CDR3, as DNA: TGTGCCAGCAGCTTGGCCTCCGGGACACCTCGATCGACCTTC. Translation gives CASSLASGTPRSTF.

This chain connects TRBV6-5 to TRBJ1-1, with D possibly being TRBD1 (6 bases). This CDR3 is built from 13 residues. The ends were cut back, 8 bases at V and 5 bases at J, with 15 bases in the middle. Germline V gene lookup returns CDR1 MNHEY and CDR2 SVGAGI. CDR3 sequence reads: CASLSDSETEAFF. In nucleotides, the CDR3 is TGTGCCAGCCTCTCGGACAGCGAGACTGAAGCTTTCTTT.

This chain uses TRBV10-3 with TRBJ2-3, with D unclear. CDR1 and CDR2 (germline): ENHRY, SYGVKD. This CDR3 has 14 residues. V was shortened by 7 bases and J by 1 base, with 12 bases between the two germline ends. The CDR3: CAIKESSGTDTQYF. The DNA of the CDR3 is TGTGCCATCAAAGAATCCAGCGGCACAGATACGCAGTATTTT.

This chain uses TRBV7-2 with TRBJ2-4, with 8 bases aligning to TRBD1. The CDR3 runs to 15 residues. J was trimmed by 9 bases and V by 5 bases; bases with no gene match: 12. Germline CDR1 and CDR2: SGHTA and FQGNSA. The CDR3 bases are TGTGCCAGCAGCGCGAGGACAGGGCGGGTGAGCATTCAGTACTTC. It translates to CASSARTGRVSIQYF.

The CDR3 DNA follows: TGTGCCAGTAGTCCGCAAAAAGATACGCAGTATTTT. The encoded protein is CASSPQKDTQYF. The chain uses TRBV19 and TRBJ2-3; D gene uncertain. The CDR3 consists of 12 residues. The V end lost 5 bases, the J end lost 5 bases, and 8 bases lay between the germline ends. CDR1 and CDR2 (germline): LNHDA, SQIVND (reference sequence).

In its sample, this clone was seen once. This chain uses TRBV30 with TRBJ2-7; D perhaps matches TRBD2 (6 bases). This CDR3 comprises 13 residues. V was cut by 3 bases and J by 3 bases, with 12 bases left in between. The V gene's germline CDR1 is GTSNPN and CDR2 SVGIG (reference sequence). CDR3 in DNA: TGTGCCTGGAGCCCGGGACTGAACTACGAGCAGTACTTC. This translates into CAWSPGLNYEQYF. Together with reference TRBV30 and TRBJ2-7, the CDR3 gives the full variable domain: SQTIHQWPATLVQPVGSPLSLECTVEGTSNPNLYWYRQAAGRGLQLLFYSVGIGQISSEVPQNLSASRPQDRQFILSSKKLLLSDSGFYLCAWSPGLNYEQYFGPGTRLTVT.

The chain recombines TRBV6-6 with TRBJ1-2; D is undetermined. The V end was cut by 4 bases, the J end by 5 bases, with 14 bases between. CDR3 length equals 14 residues. Germline CDR1 is MNHNY and CDR2 is SVGAGI (reference sequence). CDR3 sequence (DNA): TGTGCCAGCAGTTGGGCAGAATCAAAGTATGGCTACACCTTC. Amino acids: CASSWAESKYGYTF.

The chain is built from TRBV6-6 and TRBJ2-5, with 9 bases lining up with TRBD1. Germline assignment: CDR1 MNHNY and CDR2 SVGAGI (reference sequence). The CDR3 is 16 residues long. V dropped 5 bases and J dropped 2; count of bases not matched to a gene: 9. CDR3 loop: CASSATGGSLQETQYF. The DNA for the CDR3 is TGTGCCAGCAGTGCTACAGGGGGCTCGTTACAAGAGACCCAGTACTTC.